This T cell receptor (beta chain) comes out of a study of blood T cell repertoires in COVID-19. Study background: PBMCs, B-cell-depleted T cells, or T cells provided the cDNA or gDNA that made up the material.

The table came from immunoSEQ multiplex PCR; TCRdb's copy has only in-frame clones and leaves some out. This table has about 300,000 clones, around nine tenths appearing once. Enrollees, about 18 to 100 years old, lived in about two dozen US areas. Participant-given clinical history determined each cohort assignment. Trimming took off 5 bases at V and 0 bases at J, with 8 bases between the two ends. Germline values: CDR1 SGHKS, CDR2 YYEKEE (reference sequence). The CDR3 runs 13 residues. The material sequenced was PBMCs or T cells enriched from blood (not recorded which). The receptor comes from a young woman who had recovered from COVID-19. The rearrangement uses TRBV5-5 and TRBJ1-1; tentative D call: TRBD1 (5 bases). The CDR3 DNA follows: TGTGCCAGCAGGGCGACAGTGAACACTGAAGCTTTCTTT. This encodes CASRATVNTEAFF.